This T cell receptor beta chain was identified in a study of CD8+ T cells in alopecia areata. Study-wide background: Administration of oral tofacitinib to treated patients was at 5 to 10 mg twice daily.

The sequencing template was cDNA reverse transcribed from extracted RNA. The assay was immunoSEQ multiplex PCR, and TCRdb's table has in-frame clones only and misses some. Here the sample spans about 130,000 clones, approximately 48% being singletons. Germline V CDR1 and CDR2: LGHNA, YSLEER. The V gene lost 3 bases and the J gene lost 10 bases, with 13 bases spanning the gap. The CDR3 has 14 residues. V gene TRBV4-3 combines with J gene TRBJ1-6; TRBD1 might be the D (6 bases). The sample was CD8+ T cells sorted from blood, taken at week 0. This sequence originates from a human donor with alopecia areata. In nucleotides, the CDR3 is TGCGCCAGCAGCCAGGGGCAGGGGACCTCACCCCTCCACTTT. Its protein product is CASSQGQGTSPLHF.